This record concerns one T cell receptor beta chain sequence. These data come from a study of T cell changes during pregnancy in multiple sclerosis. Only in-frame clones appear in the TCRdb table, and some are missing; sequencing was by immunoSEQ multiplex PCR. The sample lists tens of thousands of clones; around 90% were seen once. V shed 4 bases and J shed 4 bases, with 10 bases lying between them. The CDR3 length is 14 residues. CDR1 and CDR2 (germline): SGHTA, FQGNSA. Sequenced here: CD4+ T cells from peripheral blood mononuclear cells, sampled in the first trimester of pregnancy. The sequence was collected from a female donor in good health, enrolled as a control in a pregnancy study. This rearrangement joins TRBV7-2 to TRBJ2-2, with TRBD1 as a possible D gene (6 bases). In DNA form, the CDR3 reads TGTGCCAGCAGCTCCGGACAGACCACCGGGGAGCTGTTTTTT. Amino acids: CASSSGQTTGELFF.